Listed below are T cell receptor beta chains from one sample, sequenced in a study of cytomegalovirus exposure and HLA in healthy donors. Here immunoSEQ multiplex PCR was the method, and the copy in TCRdb shows in-frame clones only, minus some. The table records about 160,000 clones, around 76% of them present only once. Sequenced: PBMCs. These receptors all come from a middle-aged woman in good health and CMV-seronegative. Both conserved end residues are trimmed from each CDR3.

>TRBJ2-3|TRBV28|14
ASSSGLARGTDTQY
>TRBJ2-3|TRBV30|13
AWNVGGASIGTQY
>TRBJ1-5|TRBV28|13
ASSLGDRGNQPQH
>TRBJ2-3|TRBV2|14
ASTRPPGRASDTQY
>TRBJ2-1|TRBV16|10
ASSQSPGEQF
>TRBJ1-1|TRBV5-1|13
ASSLEPQGATEAF
>TRBJ2-2|TRBV7-2|14
ASSLRQGPNTGELF
>TRBJ1-1|TRBV11-3|12
ASSLEHPNTEAF
>TRBJ1-1|TRBV28|13
ASSFLRGRGTEAF
>TRBJ1-1|TRBV4-2|9
ATRTDSEAF
>TRBJ1-2|TRBV28|11
ASSSGNRYGYT
>TRBJ1-1|TRBV6-5|12
ASRETGGNTEAF
>TRBJ1-1|TRBV6-6|13
ASSYVQRGNTEAF
>TRBJ2-1|TRBV5-1|12
ASSSLAGRNEQF
>-|TRBV5-1|15
ASSQGLAGGPTYEQY
>TRBJ1-2|TRBV12-5|11
ASGLDLTSGYT
>TRBJ2-3|TRBV29-1|12
SVEGSGLTDTQY
>TRBJ2-7|TRBV5-6|12
ASSPGQDQSEQY
>TRBJ1-2|TRBV2|13
ASSEDAAINYGYT
>TRBJ2-7|TRBV9|13
ASSVAGGSSVEQY
>TRBJ1-2|TRBV30|11
AWSVMGGYGYT
>TRBJ2-3|TRBV7-6|13
ASSLATSVTDTQY
>TRBJ2-5|TRBV28|13
ASSQRTGTRETQY
>TRBJ2-1|TRBV2|12
ATQDRYIYNEQF
>TRBJ1-1|TRBV6-4|11
ASSPYENTEAF
>TRBJ2-1|TRBV30|12
AWSVGGRLDEQF